This entry lists 10 T cell receptor beta chains sequenced from one sample in a study of CXCR3-negative and CXCR3-positive naive CD8 T cells. The study's findings and limits: Naive cells positive for CXCR3 carried more hydrophobic TRB CDR3s than CXCR3-negative ones.

Their cognate antigens are unknown. Preparation of TRB cDNA libraries relied on 5' RACE carrying UMI labels. TCRdb re-called the 5' RACE reads; one entry per CDR3 protein, DNA not given. The listing records 130,000 to 150,000 distinct CDR3 sequences. The sequencing sample was made of naive CXCR3+ CD8+ T cells from blood. Subset reported: CD45RO-CCR7+CD27+CD95- naive CD8+ T cells expressing CXCR3 (TNR3+). These receptors were taken from a human donor in good health. Some clones in this sample may be carry-over from other donors' samples.

This rearrangement joins TRBV24-1 to TRBJ2-1; TCRdb returns TRBD1, unconfirmable since there is no DNA. The CDR3 length is 14 residues. The germline gives CDR1 KGHDR, CDR2 SFDVKD. The CDR3 region is CATGGGGIENEQFF.

V gene TRBV11-2 combines with J gene TRBJ2-7. Germline loops: CDR1 SGHAT, CDR2 FQNNGV. The CDR3 consists of 14 residues. The CDR3 is CASSLMVFSYEQYF.

The V call is TRBV7-9, the J call TRBJ2-6. CDR1 is SEHNR, CDR2 FQNEAQ, per germline (reference sequence). The CDR3 extends over 16 amino acids. The CDR3 here is CASSLAPGAGANVLTF.

The J gene is TRBJ2-1, the V gene TRBV29-1; the D call of TRBD2 rests on TCRdb alone, since no DNA is present to check it. The CDR3 is 15 residues long. Germline V gene sequence: CDR1 SQVTM, CDR2 ANQGSEA. The CDR3 spells CSFDVRLAPGNEQFF.

This chain uses TRBV7-9 with TRBJ1-2; with no DNA, the TCRdb D assignment of TRBD1 cannot be verified. The length of the CDR3 is 12 residues. CDR1 and CDR2 (germline): SEHNR, FQNEAQ (reference sequence). The CDR3 loop is CASHRLDYGYTF.

The chain employs TRBV5-1 and TRBJ2-7; TCRdb lists TRBD1, though no DNA is available to test this call. Germline values: CDR1 SGHRS, CDR2 YFSETQ. This CDR3 comprises 15 residues. CDR3 protein: CASSFDRGSNYEQYF.

The chain recombines TRBV7-9 with TRBJ2-1; the D call of TRBD1 rests on TCRdb alone, since no DNA is present to check it. The germline gives CDR1 SEHNR, CDR2 FQNEAQ (reference sequence). The CDR3 runs 13 residues. The CDR3 protein is CASSLEGTPEQFF. Full variable domain (remainder filled in from reference TRBV7-9 and TRBJ2-1): DTGVSQNPRHKITKRGQNVTFRCDPISEHNRLYWYRQTLGQGPEFLTYFQNEAQLEKSRLLSDRFSAERPKGSFSTLEIQRTEQGDSAMYLCASSLEGTPEQFFGPGTRLTVL.

The CDR3 reads CASSLQPSFSYEQYF. The rearrangement joins TRBV5-1 to TRBJ2-7. Germline V CDR1 and CDR2: SGHRS, YFSETQ. The CDR3 consists of 15 residues.

The chain has TRBV5-1 and TRBJ2-3; TCRdb returns TRBD2, unconfirmable since there is no DNA. CDR3 size: 15 residues. Germline V gene data show CDR1 as SGHRS and CDR2 as YFSETQ. The chain's CDR3 is CASSNFSDLTDTQYF.

The chain couples TRBV7-9 to TRBJ1-1; the D call from TCRdb, TRBD1, cannot be confirmed without DNA. The CDR3 has 13 amino acids. Germline V gives CDR1 SEHNR, CDR2 FQNEAQ (reference sequence). CDR3 residues: CASSSYRVPEAFF.